These 30 T cell receptor beta chains share one sample of origin, sequenced in a study of blood T cells in healthy people across ages. A sample-barcoded 5' primer and a J-beta primer mix were used in a second PCR of roughly 7 to 11 cycles. One entry per CDR3 protein, called by TCRdb with MiXCR from the 5' RACE reads. The table includes fewer than 700,000 distinct CDR3 sequences, roughly 41% detected once. The specimen was blood. Receptor source: a man at least 80 years old in good health.

The chain links TRBV4-3 to TRBJ2-1, with 8 positions matching TRBD2. Per germline, CDR1 LGHNA and CDR2 YSLEER. This CDR3 contains 19 residues. With V trimmed by 0 bases and J by 3 bases, 13 bases remained unmatched. CDR3 bases: TGCGCCAGCAGCCAAGACTCCGGGGCTTATAGCGGGAACTACAATGAGCAGTTCTTC. As protein: CASSQDSGAYSGNYNEQFF.

The chain links TRBV2 to TRBJ2-1, with D possibly TRBD1 on 5 matching bases. Germline V CDR1 and CDR2: SNHLY, FYNNEI. V was clipped by 9 bases and J by 4 bases, with 19 bases between them. The CDR3 length is 15 residues. The CDR3 spells CASSVTDTLYNEQFF. In DNA, the CDR3 is TGTGCCAGTTCCGTCACGGACACGCTTTACAATGAGCAGTTCTTC.

This clonotype was counted at least ten times. The chain joins TRBV29-1 to TRBJ2-1; D unclear. Germline values: CDR1 SQVTM, CDR2 ANQGSEA. The CDR3 covers 12 residues. Trimming pared 2 bases from V and 2 bases from J, leaving 4 bases between. The CDR3 spells CSVEWAYNEQFF. The CDR3 DNA is TGCAGCGTTGAATGGGCCTACAATGAGCAGTTCTTC.

V is TRBV20-1 and J is TRBJ2-2, with 8 bases matching TRBD2. In germline, CDR1 is DFQATT, CDR2 SNEGSKA (reference sequence). J lost 4 bases, V lost 2 bases, and 6 bases had no gene match. The CDR3 length is 15 residues. The CDR3, as DNA: TGCAGTGCTAGAATCGGGGGGGGCTCCACCGGGGAGCTGTTTTTT. Encoded protein: CSARIGGGSTGELFF.

The genes are TRBV5-1 and TRBJ2-6; 10 bases agree with TRBD1. The CDR3 extends over 18 amino acids. CDR1 is SGHRS and CDR2 is YFSETQ in the germline V gene. V dropped 4 bases and J dropped 3; count of bases not matched to a gene: 10. The CDR3 nucleotides are TGCGCCAGCAGCCCTTCGGGACAGGGGCTAGGTGGGGCCAACGTCCTGACTTTC. Its protein is CASSPSGQGLGGANVLTF.

This clonotype was observed a handful of times. The V gene is TRBV6-2 or TRBV6-3, the J gene TRBJ2-1, with 8 bases matching TRBD1. The J call may not be correct, given that the DNA end is closer to TRBJ2-7. This CDR3 has 17 residues. The V gene's germline CDR1 is MNHEY and CDR2 SVGEGT. For the CDR3, the DNA is TGTGCCAGCAGTTACTTACAGGGGGGAGCTTCCTACAATGAGCAGTACTTC. Translated: CASSYLQGGASYNEQYF.

The V gene is TRBV2, the J gene TRBJ1-5; 10 nucleotides agree with TRBD1. There are 13 residues in the CDR3. The germline gives CDR1 SNHLY, CDR2 FYNNEI. Germline trimming cut 7 bases from V and 6 bases from J; bases unmatched to any gene: 3. CDR3: CASTTGGPQPQHF. In DNA form, the CDR3 reads TGTGCCAGCACGACAGGGGGCCCTCAGCCCCAGCATTTT.

This clonotype was observed a few times. The gene calls are TRBV5-1 and TRBJ2-5; possible D gene TRBD1, 6 bases. Gene TRBJ2-7 matches the end of the DNA better, so the J call may be wrong. Germline CDR1 is SGHRS and CDR2 is YFSETQ. The CDR3 has 15 residues. CDR3 nucleotides: TGCGCCAGCAGCTTGGTTAAGGACAGCCGATACGAGCAGTACTTC. Residues: CASSLVKDSRYEQYF.

This clonotype was seen a few times. The chain has TRBV6-5 and TRBJ2-7, with D possibly being TRBD1 (5 bases). Germline values: CDR1 MNHEY, CDR2 SVGAGI. CDR3 length: 13 amino acids. Trimming took off 6 bases at V and 3 bases at J, with 12 bases between the two ends. CDR3 sequence: CASRLGRFYEQYF. CDR3 in DNA: TGTGCCAGCAGATTGGGGCGGTTCTACGAGCAGTACTTC.

The chain is built from TRBV20-1 and TRBJ2-1; possible D gene TRBD2, 6 bases. Germline CDR1 DFQATT, CDR2 SNEGSKA (reference sequence). The CDR3 totals 12 residues. Trimming removed 5 bases from V and 4 bases from J, with 9 bases in between. The CDR3 nucleotides read TGCAGTGCTTTAGGGAGGTACAATGAGCAGTTCTTC. Its protein product is CSALGRYNEQFF.

Only a few counts were recorded for this clonotype. Written as DNA, the CDR3 is TGTGCCAGCAGCTCCAGCGCCCAAGAGACCCAGTACTTC. Its protein is CASSSSAQETQYF. V usage is TRBV6-5 and J usage is TRBJ2-5, with D uncertain. This CDR3 comprises 13 residues. V lost 6 bases and J 1 base, leaving 9 bases between the germline ends. CDR1 is MNHEY and CDR2 is SVGAGI in the germline V gene.

The rearrangement uses TRBV5-1 and TRBJ2-5; D perhaps matches TRBD2 (6 bases). The length of the CDR3 is 14 residues. Trimming pared 0 bases from V and 2 bases from J, leaving 8 bases between. The germline gives CDR1 SGHRS, CDR2 YFSETQ. CDR3 region: CASSLEGTQETQYF. The DNA for the CDR3 is TGCGCCAGCAGCTTGGAAGGGACTCAAGAGACCCAGTACTTC. The complete variable domain, with remaining parts taken from reference TRBV5-1 and TRBJ2-5, reads KAGVTQTPRYLIKTRGQQVTLSCSPISGHRSVSWYQQTPGQGLQFLFEYFSETQRNKGNFPGRFSGRQFSNSRSEMNVSTLELGDSALYLCASSLEGTQETQYFGPGTRLLVL.

This sequence joins TRBV9 and TRBJ2-2, with 8 nucleotides matching TRBD1. This CDR3 has 15 residues. CDR1 and CDR2 from the germline V gene are SGDLS and YYNGEE. V was pared by 5 bases and J by 4 bases, with 7 bases of the junction left unmatched. The CDR3 DNA reads as TGTGCCAGCAGGCCAGGGGGCTTTACCACCGGGGAGCTGTTTTTT. Amino acid sequence: CASRPGGFTTGELFF.

This chain joins TRBV9 and TRBJ2-4, with 11 nucleotides matching TRBD1. The DNA end favors TRBJ2-7, so the J call may be wrong. The germline gives CDR1 SGDLS, CDR2 YYNGEE. The CDR3 length is 14 residues. The CDR3 spells CASSFGTGGDEQYF. For the CDR3, the DNA is TGTGCCAGCAGCTTTGGGACAGGGGGTGACGAGCAGTACTTC.

The rearrangement uses TRBV11-3 and TRBJ1-1, with D possibly matching TRBD1 (5 bases). Germline CDR1 reads SGHNT; CDR2 reads YENEEA. The CDR3 contains 15 residues. Trimming stripped 5 bases from V and 2 bases from J, with 15 bases between. In DNA, the CDR3 is TGTGCCAGCAGCCCGACGCGGGGGGATAACACTGAAGCTTTCTTT. This encodes CASSPTRGDNTEAFF. Using reference TRBV11-3 and TRBJ1-1 for the parts outside the CDR3, the full variable domain is EAGVVQSPRYKIIEKKQPVAFWCNPISGHNTLYWYLQNLGQGPELLIRYENEEAVDDSQLPKDRFSAERLKGVDSTLKIQPAELGDSAVYLCASSPTRGDNTEAFFGQGTRLTVV.

In its sample, this clonotype was seen a few times. The chain employs TRBV7-9 and TRBJ2-5; TRBD1 or TRBD2 may be the D gene (5 bases each). CDR3 length: 16 residues. In germline, CDR1 is SEHNR, CDR2 FQNEAQ (reference sequence). V lost 2 bases and J lost 5, with 18 bases in between. The CDR3 here is CASSLNPGRASETQYF. CDR3 in DNA: TGTGCCAGCAGCTTAAACCCGGGCAGGGCTAGCGAGACCCAGTACTTC.

The rearrangement links TRBV4-2 to TRBJ2-6; possibly TRBD2 for D (7 bases). This CDR3 has 19 amino acids. V lost 0 bases to trimming and J lost 0 bases, with 15 bases between them. Looked up from germline, CDR1 is LGHNA and CDR2 is YNFKEQ. CDR3 protein: CASSQDEGGVPSGANVLTF. CDR3 DNA: TGTGCCAGCAGCCAAGATGAAGGGGGGGTCCCCTCTGGGGCCAACGTCCTGACTTTC.

The chain links TRBV20-1 to TRBJ2-1, with TRBD1 as a possible D gene (5 bases). V was pared by 6 bases and J by 6 bases, with 21 bases between. This CDR3 is built from 15 residues. In germline, CDR1 is DFQATT, CDR2 SNEGSKA (reference sequence). In DNA form, the CDR3 reads TGCAGTGCAACCACTCCCCTGGGGCTTGGCAATGAGCAGTTCTTC. Its translation is CSATTPLGLGNEQFF.

The rearrangement uses TRBV18 and TRBJ1-4; no reliable D call. CDR1 is KGHSH and CDR2 is LQKENI in the germline V gene. CDR3 length equals 13 residues. V lost 4 bases to trimming and J lost 4 bases, with 7 bases between them. The DNA of the CDR3 is TGTGCCAGCTCACTGGACTTTAATGAAAAACTGTTTTTT. Its protein product is CASSLDFNEKLFF. Full variable domain (rest looked up from reference TRBV18 and TRBJ1-4): NAGVMQNPRHLVRRRGQEARLRCSPMKGHSHVYWYRQLPEEGLKFMVYLQKENIIDESGMPKERFSAEFPKEGPSILRIQQVVRGDSAAYFCASSLDFNEKLFFGSGTQLSVL.

As DNA, the CDR3 is TGTGCCAGCACCCAAATTGGGGCCGGGAGGACTTTCTTT. As protein: CASTQIGAGRTFF. V is TRBV27 and J is TRBJ1-1; D possibly corresponds to TRBD1 (5 bases). Trimming pared 7 bases from V and 12 bases from J, leaving 21 bases between. CDR3 length equals 13 residues. Germline V gene sequence: CDR1 MNHEY, CDR2 SMNVEV (reference sequence).

The chain recombines TRBV6-5 with TRBJ2-3, with D tentatively TRBD1 (5 bases). This CDR3 has 16 amino acids. The V end was cut by 2 bases, the J end by 1 base, with 13 bases between. Germline loops: CDR1 MNHEY, CDR2 SVGAGI. CDR3 residues: CASSYDRTLRTDTQYF. CDR3 DNA: TGTGCCAGCAGTTACGATAGGACACTCCGCACAGATACGCAGTATTTT.

The gene calls are TRBV5-1 and TRBJ2-3; D not certain. The germline CDR1 and CDR2 sequences are SGHRS and YFSETQ. The CDR3 loop spans 15 amino acids. V lost 0 bases and J 0 bases, leaving 8 bases between the germline ends. The CDR3 sequence is CASSLGVGSTDTQYF. The CDR3 coding sequence is TGCGCCAGCAGCTTGGGTGTGGGGAGCACAGATACGCAGTATTTT.

As regards this clonotype: At one of its ends the junction is not consistent with the germline gene, which may arise from a read error. The V and J genes are TRBV7-9 and TRBJ2-5; D may be TRBD1 (5 bases). The J call could be wrong; TRBJ2-7 is a better fit for the DNA end. The CDR3 is made up of 15 amino acids. Germline values: CDR1 SEHNR, CDR2 FQNEAQ (reference sequence). CDR3 nucleotide sequence: TGTGCCAGCAGCTTAGCGGGGCAGATCTCCTTCGAGCAGTACTTC. Its translation is CASSLAGQISFEQYF.

This chain connects TRBV6-2 or TRBV6-3 to TRBJ2-7; D might be TRBD2 (5 bases). V shed 4 bases and J shed 7 bases, with 23 bases lying between them. This CDR3 comprises 16 residues. Germline V gene lookup returns CDR1 MNHEY and CDR2 SVGEGT. In DNA form, the CDR3 reads TGTGCCAGCAGTTTGCCCAAGGCTAGGGTTCGGGATGAGCAGTACTTC. As protein: CASSLPKARVRDEQYF.

The sample holds a few counts of this clonotype. The chain is built from TRBV20-1 and TRBJ2-3; either TRBD1 or TRBD2 may fit D (5 bases each). Trimming shortened V by 6 bases and J by 4 bases, and 23 bases separated the two germline ends. The CDR3 is 16 amino acids. Germline V gene data show CDR1 as DFQATT and CDR2 as SNEGSKA (reference sequence). CDR3 loop: CSASREVGVAADTQYF. The CDR3 nucleotides are TGCAGTGCCAGCAGGGAAGTGGGAGTGGCGGCAGATACGCAGTATTTT.

The V and J genes are TRBV20-1 and TRBJ2-5; D call uncertain. Germline CDR1 DFQATT, CDR2 SNEGSKA (reference sequence). Trimming removed 3 bases at V and 4 bases at J, with 9 bases between. The CDR3 runs 12 residues. In nucleotides, the CDR3 is TGCAGTGCTAGTAGACGACCAGAGACCCAGTACTTC. It codes for CSASRRPETQYF.

This chain joins TRBV3-1 and TRBJ2-1, with TRBD1 matching 10 bases. The J segment lost 4 bases and the V segment lost 4 bases, leaving 4 bases of the junction unmatched. Germline V gene lookup returns CDR1 LGHDT and CDR2 YNNKEL (reference sequence). The CDR3 length is 15 residues. The CDR3 bases are TGTGCCAGCAGCCCGAGGACAGGGGGATACAATGAGCAGTTCTTC. This sequence encodes CASSPRTGGYNEQFF.

This clonotype was seen only a few times. This chain connects TRBV5-5 to TRBJ2-6, with D hard to call. V lost 3 bases to trimming and J lost 0 bases, with 10 bases between them. The CDR3 length is 16 residues. Germline CDR1 SGHKS, CDR2 YYEKEE (reference sequence). DNA for the CDR3: TGTGCCAGCAGCTCCCGGACGACCTCTGGGGCCAACGTCCTGACTTTC. Translated, it gives CASSSRTTSGANVLTF.

This clonotype was counted between two and nine times. The genes are TRBV3-1 and TRBJ2-5, with TRBD2 matching over 9 bases. Germline V CDR1 and CDR2: LGHDT, YNNKEL (reference sequence). Trimming removed 4 bases from V and 7 bases from J; junction bases left unmatched: 16. The CDR3 length is 17 residues. The chain's CDR3 is CASSLVTSGHPRGTQYF. CDR3 nucleotides: TGTGCCAGCAGCCTGGTGACTAGCGGACACCCCCGGGGGACCCAGTACTTC.

The chain links TRBV27 to TRBJ1-5; perhaps TRBD1 as D (6 bases). CDR1 is MNHEY and CDR2 is SMNVEV in the germline V gene (reference sequence). The CDR3 has 14 amino acids. V dropped 5 bases and J dropped 6 bases, with 14 bases sitting between them. In nucleotides, the CDR3 is TGTGCCAGCAGTACAGGACAGCTTGCTCAGCCCCAGCATTTT. It specifies CASSTGQLAQPQHF.